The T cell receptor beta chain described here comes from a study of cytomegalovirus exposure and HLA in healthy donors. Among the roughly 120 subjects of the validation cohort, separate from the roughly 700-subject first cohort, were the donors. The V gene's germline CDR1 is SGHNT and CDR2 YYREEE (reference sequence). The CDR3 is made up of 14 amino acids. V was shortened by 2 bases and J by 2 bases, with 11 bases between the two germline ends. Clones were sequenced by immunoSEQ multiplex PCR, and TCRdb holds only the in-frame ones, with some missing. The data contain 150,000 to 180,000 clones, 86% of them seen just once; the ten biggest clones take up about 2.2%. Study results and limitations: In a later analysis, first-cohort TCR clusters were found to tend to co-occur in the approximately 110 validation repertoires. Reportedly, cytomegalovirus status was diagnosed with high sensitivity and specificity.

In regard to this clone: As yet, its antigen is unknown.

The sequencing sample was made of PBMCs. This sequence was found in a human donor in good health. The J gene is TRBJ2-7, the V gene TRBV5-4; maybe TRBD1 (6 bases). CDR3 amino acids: CASSLTQGTYEQYF. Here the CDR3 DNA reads TGTGCCAGCAGCTTAACACAGGGAACCTACGAGCAGTACTTC. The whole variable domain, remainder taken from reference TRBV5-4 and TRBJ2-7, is ETGVTQSPTHLIKTRGQQVTLRCSSQSGHNTVSWYQQALGQGPQFIFQYYREEENGRGNFPPRFSGLQFPNYSSELNVNALELDDSALYLCASSLTQGTYEQYFGPGTRLTVT.